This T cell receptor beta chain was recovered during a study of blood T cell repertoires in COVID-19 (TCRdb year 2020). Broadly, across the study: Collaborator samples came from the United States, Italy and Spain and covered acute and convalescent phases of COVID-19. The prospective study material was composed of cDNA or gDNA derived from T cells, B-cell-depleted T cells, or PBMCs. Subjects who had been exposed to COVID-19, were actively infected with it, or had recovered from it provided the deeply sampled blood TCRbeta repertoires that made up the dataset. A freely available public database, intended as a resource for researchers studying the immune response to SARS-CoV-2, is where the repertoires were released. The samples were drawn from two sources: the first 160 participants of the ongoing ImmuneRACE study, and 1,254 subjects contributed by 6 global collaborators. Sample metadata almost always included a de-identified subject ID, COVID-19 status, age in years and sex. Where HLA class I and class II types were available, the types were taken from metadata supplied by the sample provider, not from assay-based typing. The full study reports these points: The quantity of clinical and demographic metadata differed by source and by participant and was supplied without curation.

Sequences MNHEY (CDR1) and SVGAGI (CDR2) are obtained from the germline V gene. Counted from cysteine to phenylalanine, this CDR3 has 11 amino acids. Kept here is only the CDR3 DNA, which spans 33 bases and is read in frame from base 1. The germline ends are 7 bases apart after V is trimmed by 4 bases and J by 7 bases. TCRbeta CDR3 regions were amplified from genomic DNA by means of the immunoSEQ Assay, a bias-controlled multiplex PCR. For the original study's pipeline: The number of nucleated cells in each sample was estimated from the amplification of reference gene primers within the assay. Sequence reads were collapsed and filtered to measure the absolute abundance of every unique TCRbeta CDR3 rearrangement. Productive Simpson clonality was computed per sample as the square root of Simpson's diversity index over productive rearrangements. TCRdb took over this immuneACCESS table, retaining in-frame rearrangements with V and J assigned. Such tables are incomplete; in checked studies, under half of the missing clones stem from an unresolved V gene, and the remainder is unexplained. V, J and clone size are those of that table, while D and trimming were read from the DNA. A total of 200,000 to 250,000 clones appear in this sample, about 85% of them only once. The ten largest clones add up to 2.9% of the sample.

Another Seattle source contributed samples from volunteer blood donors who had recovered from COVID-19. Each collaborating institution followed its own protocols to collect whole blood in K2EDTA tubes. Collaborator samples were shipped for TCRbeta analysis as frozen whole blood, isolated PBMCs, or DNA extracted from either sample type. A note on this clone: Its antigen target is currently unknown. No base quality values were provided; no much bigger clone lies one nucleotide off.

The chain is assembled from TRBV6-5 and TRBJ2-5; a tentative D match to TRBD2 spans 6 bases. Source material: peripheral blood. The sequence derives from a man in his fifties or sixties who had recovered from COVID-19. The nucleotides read TGTGCCAGCAGTTCCGGGGGGACCCAGTACTTC. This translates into CASSSGGTQYF.